This is a list of T cell receptor beta chains from one sample in a study of blood T cells in healthy people across ages. In TCRdb, the 5' RACE reads were re-called with MiXCR into one record per CDR3 protein. The sample comprises roughly 650,000 distinct CDR3 sequences, about a third of which are singletons, and approximately 15% rests with the top ten. Sequencing was performed on blood. The receptors were sampled from a woman over 75 in good health. Each CDR3 is given with its conserved first and last residue. A D gene is named only where the DNA matches it firmly. Clone sizes are given selectively: once, few, many, or a class where the clone is expanded.

clone size	J gene	V gene	D gene	CDR3 protein	CDR3 DNA
many	TRBJ1-5	TRBV30	TRBD1	CAWSVGSRGNQPQHF	TGTGCCTGGAGTGTAGGGAGCAGGGGGAATCAGCCCCAGCATTTT
many	TRBJ2-6	TRBV9	-	CASSVAVGTPFSGANVLTF	TGTGCCAGCAGCGTAGCAGTGGGGACACCCTTCTCTGGGGCCAACGTCCTGACTTTC
few	TRBJ2-2	TRBV9	TRBD1	CASSVVGTTGGTGELFF	TGTGCCAGCAGCGTAGTTGGTACGACAGGGGGAACCGGGGAGCTGTTTTTT
few	TRBJ1-5	TRBV7-2	TRBD1	CASSSRTGYSNQPQHF	TGTGCCAGCAGCTCCCGGACAGGGTATAGCAATCAGCCCCAGCATTTT
few	TRBJ1-2	TRBV6-5	-	CASSYFQGGRNYGYTF	TGTGCCAGCAGTTACTTTCAAGGCGGGAGAAACTATGGCTACACCTTC
many	TRBJ2-1	TRBV5-1	-	CASSGGQMMPYNEQFF	TGCGCCAGCAGCGGCGGACAGATGATGCCCTACAATGAGCAGTTCTTC
-	TRBJ2-7	TRBV10-3	TRBD2	CAISEPSGHKYF	TGTGCCATCAGTGAACCTAGCGGGCATAAGTACTTC
many	TRBJ2-3	TRBV6-5	TRBD1	CASSPGQVFTDTQYF	TGTGCCAGCAGTCCGGGACAGGTATTCACAGATACGCAGTATTTT
many	TRBJ2-6	TRBV5-1	-	CASSLDTGANVLTF	TGCGCCAGCAGCTTGGACACTGGGGCCAACGTCCTGACTTTC
many	TRBJ1-2	TRBV7-2	TRBD1	CASSQNRGGTVGNYGYTF	TGTGCCAGCAGCCAGAACAGGGGGGGAACAGTTGGAAACTATGGCTACACCTTC
-	TRBJ1-1	TRBV6-2/TRBV6-3	TRBD1	CASSRGSYTEAFF	TGTGCCAGCAGCAGGGGGAGTTACACTGAAGCTTTCTTT
many	TRBJ2-7	TRBV20-1	TRBD1	CSARSWTGKNEQYF	TGCAGTGCTAGATCCTGGACAGGCAAAAACGAGCAGTACTTC
-	TRBJ2-1	TRBV9	-	CASSVGELAYNEQFF	TGTGCCAGCAGCGTAGGGGAGCTGGCCTACAATGAGCAGTTCTTC
many	TRBJ2-3	TRBV7-2	-	CASSISVTSTDTQYF	TGTGCCAGCAGCATCAGTGTGACTAGCACAGATACGCAGTATTTT
many	TRBJ2-7	TRBV11-1	TRBD2	CASRYALTGGYEQYF	TGTGCCAGCAGGTATGCCCTGACGGGGGGCTACGAGCAGTACTTC
-	TRBJ1-6	TRBV7-2	TRBD1	CASSFGQAFSSPLHF	TGTGCCAGCAGCTTCGGACAGGCCTTTAGTTCACCCCTCCACTTT
many	TRBJ2-7	TRBV5-8	-	CASSRAGQDTSYEQYF	TGTGCCAGCAGCCGCGCAGGTCAGGATACCTCCTACGAGCAGTACTTC
many	TRBJ2-3	TRBV7-2	-	CASSLGAGSDTQYF	TGTGCCAGCAGCTTAGGGGCGGGGTCAGATACGCAGTATTTT
many	TRBJ1-1	TRBV7-8	TRBD1	CASSLAIQGRAFF	TGTGCCAGCAGCTTAGCAATACAGGGGAGAGCTTTCTTT
many	TRBJ2-7	TRBV10-2	TRBD1	CASGQGSSYEQYF	TGCGCCAGCGGACAGGGCAGTTCCTACGAGCAGTACTTC
-	TRBJ1-4	TRBV11-2	-	CASSLGVPGQGEKLFF	TGTGCCAGCAGCTTAGGGGTTCCGGGGCAGGGTGAAAAACTGTTTTTT
many	TRBJ2-1	TRBV15	-	CATSRFRTDYNEQFF	TGTGCCACCAGCAGATTCCGGACGGACTACAATGAGCAGTTCTTC